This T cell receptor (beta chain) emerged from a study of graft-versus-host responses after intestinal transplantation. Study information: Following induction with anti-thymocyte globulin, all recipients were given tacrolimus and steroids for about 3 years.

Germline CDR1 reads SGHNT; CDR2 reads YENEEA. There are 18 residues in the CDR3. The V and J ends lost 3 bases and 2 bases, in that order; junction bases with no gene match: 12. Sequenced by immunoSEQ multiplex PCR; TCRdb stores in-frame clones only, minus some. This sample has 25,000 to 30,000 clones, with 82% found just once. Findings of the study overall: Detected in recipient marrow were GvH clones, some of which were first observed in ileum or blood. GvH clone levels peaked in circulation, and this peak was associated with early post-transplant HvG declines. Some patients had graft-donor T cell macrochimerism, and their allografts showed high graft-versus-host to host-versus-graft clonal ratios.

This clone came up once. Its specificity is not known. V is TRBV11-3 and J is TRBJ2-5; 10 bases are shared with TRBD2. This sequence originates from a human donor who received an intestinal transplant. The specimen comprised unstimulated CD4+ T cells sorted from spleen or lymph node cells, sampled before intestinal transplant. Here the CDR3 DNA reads TGTGCCAGCAGCTTCCCGACTAGCGGGTTGCCCTTGCAAGAGACCCAGTACTTC. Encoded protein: CASSFPTSGLPLQETQYF.